This passage covers 23 T cell receptor beta chains from one sample sequenced in a study of T cells of healthy individuals. TCRdb ran MiXCR on the 5' RACE reads and lists one entry per CDR3 protein. The table has some 85,000 distinct CDR3 sequences, roughly 5.1% seen once; the top ten hold roughly 7.1%. These TCRs come from a female donor in good health.

This clonotype was counted at least ten times. The CDR3: CASSYPQGGKEKLFF. CDR3 DNA: TGTGCCAGCAGTTACCCTCAGGGGGGGAAAGAAAAACTGTTTTTT. The gene calls are TRBV6-6 and TRBJ1-4; TRBD1 matches 7 bases. Germline V gene data show CDR1 as MNHNY and CDR2 as SVGAGI (reference sequence). The V segment lost 2 bases and the J segment 8 bases; nucleotides outside the gene matches: 8. This CDR3 region has 15 residues.

In its sample, this clonotype was seen a few times. The chain recombines TRBV9 with TRBJ2-7, with TRBD2 matching over 14 bases. The CDR3 totals 18 residues. The V segment lost 2 bases and the J segment 5 bases; nucleotides outside the gene matches: 12. The V gene's germline CDR1 is SGDLS and CDR2 YYNGEE. The CDR3 protein is CASSVGTSGSFNSHEQYF. In DNA form, the CDR3 reads TGTGCCAGCAGCGTCGGGACTAGCGGGAGTTTCAACAGCCACGAGCAGTACTTC.

This clonotype came up many times. The V gene is TRBV9, the J gene TRBJ2-1; D perhaps matches TRBD2 (5 bases). The CDR3 totals 16 residues. CDR1 and CDR2 from the germline V gene are SGDLS and YYNGEE. V was pared by 1 base and J by 5 bases, with 16 bases between. The DNA of the CDR3 is TGTGCCAGCAGCGTAAAGACCCCCCGGGATCACAATGAGCAGTTCTTC. Its protein product is CASSVKTPRDHNEQFF.

In its sample, this clonotype was seen a few times. The chain combines TRBV20-1 with TRBJ2-7; the match to TRBD2 covers 9 bases. This CDR3 spans 14 amino acids. The V gene's germline CDR1 is DFQATT and CDR2 SNEGSKA (reference sequence). The V gene end was trimmed by 3 bases and the J gene end by 5 bases; junction bases not matched to a gene: 8. CDR3 amino acids: CSASDLSGSHEQYF. Written as DNA, the CDR3 is TGCAGTGCTAGCGACCTTAGCGGGAGCCACGAGCAGTACTTC.

The chain recombines TRBV28 with TRBJ2-7, with 12 bases identical to TRBD2. This CDR3 has 16 amino acids. Germline V gene lookup returns CDR1 MDHEN and CDR2 SYDVKM. The J segment lost 4 bases and the V segment lost 3 bases, leaving 7 bases of the junction unmatched. CDR3 protein: CASSLASGRALYEQYF. As DNA, the CDR3 is TGTGCCAGCAGTTTGGCTAGCGGGAGGGCCTTATACGAGCAGTACTTC.

The chain couples TRBV7-2 to TRBJ1-4; the match to TRBD1 covers 12 bases. Germline V CDR1 and CDR2: SGHTA, FQGNSA. This CDR3 comprises 15 residues. With 4 bases clipped from V and 7 bases from J, the junction kept 4 bases outside the gene matches. The CDR3 DNA sequence: TGTGCCAGCAGCTGGGACAGGGGGCGGGGTGAAAAACTGTTTTTT. It is translated as CASSWDRGRGEKLFF.

The table lists this clonotype with many counts. This sequence may be a read error, since a much larger clone differs from it by one base. The CDR3 DNA is TGTGCCAGCAGCTTGGAAAGTACAGATACGCAGTATTTT. Protein product: CASSLESTDTQYF. This chain joins TRBV5-4 and TRBJ2-3; the D is unclear. The length of the CDR3 is 13 residues. Trimming took 0 bases from V and 3 from J, leaving 5 bases between them. Germline V lookup: CDR1 SGHNT, CDR2 YYREEE (reference sequence).

This clonotype was detected ten times or more. The J gene is TRBJ2-6, the V gene TRBV19; D remains unclear. The V and J ends lost 10 bases and 11 bases respectively, with 15 bases between them. Germline loops: CDR1 LNHDA, CDR2 SQIVND (reference sequence). This CDR3 is 12 amino acids long. The CDR3 DNA reads TGTGCCACCACCGGTGTGGCTGACGTCCTGACTTTC. It encodes CATTGVADVLTF.

This clonotype was observed a few times. This rearrangement joins TRBV29-1 to TRBJ1-1, with D unresolved. The ends were cut back, 3 bases at V and 5 bases at J, with 16 bases in the middle. From germline, CDR1 is SQVTM and CDR2 ANQGSEA. There are 14 residues in the CDR3. The CDR3 is CSVDTDSGPTEAFF. The CDR3 DNA reads TGCAGCGTTGATACAGACTCCGGCCCAACTGAAGCTTTCTTT.

This clonotype was picked up many times. CDR3 residues: CSARWTGNEAFF. Here the CDR3 DNA reads TGCAGTGCTAGATGGACAGGGAATGAAGCTTTCTTT. The genes are TRBV20-1 and TRBJ1-1, with 8 bases matching TRBD1. This CDR3 comprises 12 residues. The germline CDR1 and CDR2 sequences are DFQATT and SNEGSKA (reference sequence). The V and J ends lost 2 bases and 7 bases, in that order; junction bases with no gene match: 3.

This clonotype was counted many times. The V and J genes are TRBV7-9 and TRBJ2-7, with D unresolved. CDR3 length: 18 residues. CDR1 is SEHNR, CDR2 FQNEAQ, per germline (reference sequence). With 3 bases removed from V and 1 base from J, the gap between germline ends came to 22 bases. DNA for the CDR3: TGTGCCAGCAGCTTCTTACCCCGAGCGCCGTCGATATCCTACGAGCAGTACTTC. It codes for CASSFLPRAPSISYEQYF.

The chain joins TRBV18 to TRBJ1-3; D is ambiguous. Trimming left V 3 bases short and J 0 bases short, with 12 bases between. The V gene's germline CDR1 is KGHSH and CDR2 LQKENI. The CDR3 spans 16 residues. The CDR3 is CASSPGGRNSGNTIYF. The CDR3 DNA reads TGTGCCAGCTCACCGGGAGGACGGAACTCTGGAAACACCATATATTTT.

J is TRBJ1-2 and V is TRBV5-4; 9 bases align to TRBD1. Trimming cost V 4 bases and J 3 bases; bases outside gene matches: 4. The germline V gene has CDR1 SGHNT and CDR2 YYREEE (reference sequence). The CDR3 runs 14 residues. The CDR3 loop reads CASSAGQGDYGYTF. CDR3 coding DNA: TGTGCCAGCAGCGCGGGACAGGGCGACTATGGCTACACCTTC.

In this sample, this clonotype turned up many times. The gene calls are TRBV7-2 and TRBJ2-4, with no clear D. The CDR3 length is 16 residues. CDR1 SGHTA and CDR2 FQGNSA come from the germline V gene. Trimming pared 5 bases from V and 5 bases from J, leaving 19 bases between. The CDR3 loop reads CASSRSNSIAENIQYF. The CDR3, as DNA: TGTGCCAGCAGCCGATCCAACTCTATCGCCGAAAACATTCAGTACTTC. Supplemented by reference TRBV7-2 and TRBJ2-4, the full variable domain reads GAGVSQSPSNKVTEKGKDVELRCDPISGHTALYWYRQSLGQGLEFLIYFQGNSAPDKSGLPSDRFSAERTGGSVSTLTIQRTQQEDSAVYLCASSRSNSIAENIQYFGAGTRLSVL.

This clonotype has a handful of counts. This chain uses TRBV20-1 with TRBJ1-4; no firm D call. The germline gives CDR1 DFQATT, CDR2 SNEGSKA (reference sequence). The V end was cut by 6 bases, the J end by 8 bases, with 19 bases between. CDR3 size: 14 residues. CDR3 protein: CSADEGRTGEKLFF. The CDR3 DNA follows: TGCAGTGCCGATGAGGGCAGGACGGGAGAAAAACTGTTTTTT.

Ten or more counts support this clonotype. The chain recombines TRBV28 with TRBJ2-1; D not certain. Trimming removed 5 bases at V and 4 bases at J, with 15 bases between. The germline CDR1 and CDR2 sequences are MDHEN and SYDVKM. This CDR3 spans 15 amino acids. CDR3 DNA sequence: TGTGCCAGCAGTCCCGTCGGCCCGGGTTACAATGAGCAGTTCTTC. The encoded protein is CASSPVGPGYNEQFF.

This clonotype was recorded many times. V gene TRBV20-1 combines with J gene TRBJ2-3, with D perhaps matching TRBD2 (6 bases). V was pared by 3 bases and J by 2 bases, with 12 bases between. The CDR3 length is 14 residues. Germline CDR1 reads DFQATT; CDR2 reads SNEGSKA (reference sequence). The CDR3 bases are TGCAGTGCTAGGTCACGCGGGACCACAGATACGCAGTATTTT. This gives the protein CSARSRGTTDTQYF.

In its sample, this clonotype was seen a few times. The chain couples TRBV6-2 or TRBV6-3 to TRBJ1-2; 8 nucleotides align to TRBD1. CDR3 length equals 15 residues. The germline gives CDR1 MNHEY, CDR2 SVGEGT. The V segment lost 5 bases and the J segment 4 bases; nucleotides outside the gene matches: 9. DNA of the CDR3: TGTGCCAGCAGTCACGGACAGGGCGTACTCTATGGCTACACCTTC. This encodes CASSHGQGVLYGYTF.

This clonotype has more than one count but fewer than ten. V is TRBV20-1 and J is TRBJ1-6; D perhaps matches TRBD1 (6 bases). This CDR3 is built from 13 residues. The germline CDR1 and CDR2 sequences are DFQATT and SNEGSKA (reference sequence). The ends were cut back, 4 bases at V and 8 bases at J, with 12 bases in the middle. The CDR3 bases are TGCAGTGCTACCGCGGACAGCGATTCACCCCTCCACTTT. It specifies CSATADSDSPLHF.

CDR3 in amino acids: CASSFLLTSGRLNEQFF. The DNA for the CDR3 is TGTGCCAGCAGCTTCCTACTGACTAGCGGGAGGTTGAATGAGCAGTTCTTC. The rearrangement uses TRBV13 and TRBJ2-1; 13 nucleotides match TRBD2. The ends lost 3 bases at V and 7 bases at J; junction bases unmatched: 9. Germline V CDR1 and CDR2: PRHDT, FYEKMQ (reference sequence). CDR3 size: 17 residues.

The rearrangement links TRBV5-4 to TRBJ2-5; D not resolved. Trimming shortened V by 4 bases and J by 2 bases, and 18 bases separated the two germline ends. Germline loops: CDR1 SGHNT, CDR2 YYREEE (reference sequence). This CDR3 is 16 amino acids long. CDR3 residues: CASSLHSRHLQETQYF. CDR3 sequence (DNA): TGTGCCAGCAGCCTCCACTCTCGACATCTTCAAGAGACCCAGTACTTC.

This clonotype was counted many times. J is TRBJ2-5 and V is TRBV7-2; 9 bases map to TRBD2. The CDR3 length is 14 residues. J lost 1 base, V lost 7 bases, and 4 bases had no gene match. Germline loops: CDR1 SGHTA, CDR2 FQGNSA. In nucleotides, the CDR3 is TGTGCCAGCACCCGACTAGCGGCCCAAGAGACCCAGTACTTC. This encodes CASTRLAAQETQYF.

In its sample, this clonotype was seen a few times. The chain carries TRBV3-1 and TRBJ2-1; the match to TRBD2 covers 8 bases. The CDR3 contains 16 residues. The junction had 8 bases not matched to a gene; V was cut back by 2 bases and J by 5 bases. Germline V gene sequence: CDR1 LGHDT, CDR2 YNNKEL (reference sequence). The CDR3 is CASSQHAGTRNNEQFF. DNA for the CDR3: TGTGCCAGCAGCCAACATGCCGGGACTAGAAACAATGAGCAGTTCTTC.